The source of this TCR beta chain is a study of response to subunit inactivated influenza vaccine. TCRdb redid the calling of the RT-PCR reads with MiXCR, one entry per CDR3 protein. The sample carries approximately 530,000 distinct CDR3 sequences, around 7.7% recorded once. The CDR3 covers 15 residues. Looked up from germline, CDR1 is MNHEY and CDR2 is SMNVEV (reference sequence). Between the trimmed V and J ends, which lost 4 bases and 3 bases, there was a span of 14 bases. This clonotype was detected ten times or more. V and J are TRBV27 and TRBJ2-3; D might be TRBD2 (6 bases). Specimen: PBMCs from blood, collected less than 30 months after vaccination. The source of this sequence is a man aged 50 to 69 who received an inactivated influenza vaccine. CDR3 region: CASSSPVGSTDTQYF. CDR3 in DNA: TGTGCCAGCAGTTCCCCTGTCGGGAGTACAGATACGCAGTATTTT.